Detailed here is one T cell receptor beta chain. The antigen is not known. It was with a sample-barcoded 5' primer and a J-beta primer mix that a second PCR of about 6 to 12 cycles was run. Using its own MiXCR run on the 5' RACE reads, TCRdb lists one record per CDR3 protein. The repertoire holds approximately 800,000 distinct CDR3 sequences, approximately 65% seen once, with roughly a quarter in the top ten. CDR1 is KGHDR and CDR2 is SFDVKD in the germline V gene. This CDR3 is built from 15 residues. V was pared by 5 bases and J by 3 bases, with 12 bases between. The sample is drawn from a study of blood T cells in healthy people across ages. Study outcomes and limitations: The lack of PBMC sorting stopped any conclusive naive versus antigen-experienced comparison.

This TCR came from a man aged 25 to 40 in good health. Sequencing was performed on blood. The genes are TRBV24-1 and TRBJ1-4; possibly TRBD1 for D (5 bases). This CDR3 reads CATSATRGPNEKLFF. The CDR3 region has the DNA TGTGCCACCAGTGCCACCCGGGGCCCTAATGAAAAACTGTTTTTT.